Following are 9 T cell receptor beta chains from one sample sequenced in a study of blood T cell repertoires in COVID-19. Method: immunoSEQ multiplex PCR; TCRdb's copy keeps in-frame clones and lacks some. The data contain 100,000 or so clones, approximately 90% of them seen just once; the ten biggest clones take up approximately 2%. The source material was peripheral blood. The receptors originated from a man aged 45-60 years with active COVID-19.

Here the CDR3 DNA reads TGTGCCAGCAGCTCTTACGACAGGGGGTGGAACGAAAAACTGTTTTTT. Translation: CASSSYDRGWNEKLFF. The V call is TRBV27, the J call TRBJ1-4; TRBD1 agrees at 9 bases. Germline loops: CDR1 MNHEY, CDR2 SMNVEV (reference sequence). The CDR3 is 16 residues long. J gave up 8 bases and V 6 bases, and 13 bases lay outside the gene matches.

The chain employs TRBV29-1 and TRBJ2-5; 9 bases are a match to TRBD1. V lost 6 bases, J lost 6 bases, and 8 bases stayed unmatched. Germline values: CDR1 SQVTM, CDR2 ANQGSEA. The CDR3 covers 13 residues. Here the CDR3 DNA reads TGCAGCGTCGTACAGGGGGCCGGAAAGACCCAGTACTTC. Its translation: CSVVQGAGKTQYF.

The chain links TRBV7-2 to TRBJ2-1, with D maybe TRBD2 (6 bases). The CDR3 loop spans 16 amino acids. V lost 1 base and J 9 bases, leaving 19 bases between the germline ends. Germline CDR1 is SGHTA and CDR2 is FQGNSA. CDR3 nucleotide sequence: TGTGCCAGCAGCTTAGTGGGCGGGACTGGGAATAGTGAGCAGTTCTTC. Amino acid sequence: CASSLVGGTGNSEQFF.

This clone appeared a few times. The chain combines TRBV14 with TRBJ1-1, with a weak D call TRBD1 (5 bases). The CDR3 runs to 15 residues. Per germline, CDR1 SGHDN and CDR2 FVKESK. The V and J ends lost 3 bases and 1 base respectively, with 12 bases between them. CDR3 DNA: TGTGCCAGCAGCCATTTAGGGAGGGGGAACACTGAAGCTTTCTTT. Translated: CASSHLGRGNTEAFF.

The chain couples TRBV7-9 to TRBJ1-1, with D hard to call. The CDR3 runs 15 residues. V gave up 3 bases and J gave up 2 bases, with 13 bases separating them. The V gene's germline CDR1 is SEHNR and CDR2 FQNEAQ (reference sequence). CDR3 in amino acids: CASSFPLGLNTEAFF. The DNA for the CDR3 is TGTGCCAGCAGCTTCCCATTAGGACTCAACACTGAAGCTTTCTTT.

This clone appeared a few times. V and J are TRBV5-1 and TRBJ2-3; TRBD1 matches at 11 bases. V lost 4 bases and J lost 14; bases outside the gene matches: 6. Germline loops: CDR1 SGHRS, CDR2 YFSETQ. The CDR3 consists of 12 residues. CDR3 DNA sequence: TGCGCCAGCAGCCAGGGACAGGGGGGCACGTATTTT. The encoded protein is CASSQGQGGTYF.

The table lists this clone with a count of one. The J gene is TRBJ2-3, the V gene TRBV5-1; 13 bases map to TRBD2. J lost 6 bases, V lost 4 bases, and 8 bases had no gene match. The CDR3 loop spans 16 amino acids. The germline gives CDR1 SGHRS, CDR2 YFSETQ. CDR3 amino acids: CASSVGLAGAGDTQYF. The CDR3 nucleotides are TGCGCCAGCAGCGTCGGACTAGCGGGGGCAGGGGATACGCAGTATTTT.

The rearrangement uses TRBV2 and TRBJ2-4; D call uncertain. CDR1 and CDR2 from the germline V gene are SNHLY and FYNNEI. Trimming removed 7 bases at V and 0 bases at J, with 13 bases between. This CDR3 is 15 amino acids long. CDR3 in amino acids: CASTPNAAAKNIQYF. The CDR3 nucleotides read TGTGCCAGCACCCCTAACGCGGCAGCCAAAAACATTCAGTACTTC.

V and J are TRBV27 and TRBJ2-1, with 10 bases that match TRBD2. There are 16 residues in the CDR3. From germline, CDR1 is MNHEY and CDR2 SMNVEV (reference sequence). V shed 5 bases and J 6 bases; nucleotides not matched to a gene: 10. The CDR3 loop reads CASSPLRASGGNEQFF. CDR3 coding DNA: TGTGCCAGCAGTCCGCTTCGGGCTAGCGGGGGCAATGAGCAGTTCTTC.